This T cell receptor (beta chain) was sequenced for a study of CD8 T cells in Susac syndrome. Whole-study results and caveats: That the number of individuals in its TCR sequencing and HLA analysis was relatively small was acknowledged by the study.

CD8+ and CD4+ T cells from blood underwent TCR beta sequencing, which was carried out in a high-throughput format. All included Susac syndrome patients satisfied recently defined diagnostic criteria for definite or probable disease. TEMRA cells were enriched by FACS, while CD8+ and CD4+ T cells were obtained through a negative isolation that was performed magnetically. The CDR3 is made up of 13 amino acids. Germline assignment: CDR1 SGHVS and CDR2 FQNEAQ. The ends lost 5 bases at V and 10 bases at J; junction bases unmatched: 11. The authors reverse transcribed roughly 0.5 to 1 ug RNA with random hexamers. Each CDR3 protein is one row after TCRdb ran MiXCR on the immunoSEQ multiplex PCR reads. The sample consists of 170,000 or so distinct CDR3 sequences, roughly 94% of them appearing once. This clonotype is a singleton in its sample. Its target is unknown.

V and J are TRBV7-8 and TRBJ2-7, with TRBD1 matching over 7 bases. The sample comprised CD4+ T cells from PBMCs. The TCR was taken from a human donor with Susac syndrome. CDR3 sequence: CASSTRQGLEQYF. The CDR3 DNA follows: TGTGCCAGCAGCACCCGACAGGGCCTGGAACAGTACTTC.